A selection of T cell receptor beta chains follows, all from one sample in a study of neurological immune-mediated disorders. TCRdb independently ran MiXCR on the 5' RACE reads; one entry per CDR3 protein. The table includes approximately 40,000 distinct CDR3 sequences, more than 4.5% detected once. Sequencing was done on a sample of CD4+ T cells from blood. These TCRs come from a man between 18 and 29 years old in good health. Each CDR3 is given with its conserved first and last residue. Each record gives: D gene, J gene, V gene, clone size, CDR3 DNA, CDR3 protein. The D gene is left open where the match is weak. Size tells how often a clone was seen, or its class if it is expanded.

d_gene: TRBD1
j_gene: TRBJ1-4
v_gene: TRBV7-9
abundance: many
CDR3nt: TGTGCCAGCAGCTTAAATAGTGGACAGGAGCCACTGTTTTTT
CDR3aa: CASSLNSGQEPLFF

d_gene: NA
j_gene: TRBJ1-1
v_gene: TRBV7-8
abundance: many
CDR3nt: TGTGCCAGCAGTTACGGTAATCACGGGGTTGCTTTCTTT
CDR3aa: CASSYGNHGVAFF

d_gene: TRBD2
j_gene: TRBJ2-2
v_gene: TRBV9
abundance: many
CDR3nt: TGTGCCAGCAGCCCGGGACTAGCGAGTTCCGGCGGGGAGCTGTTTTTT
CDR3aa: CASSPGLASSGGELFF

d_gene: NA
j_gene: TRBJ1-2
v_gene: TRBV6-5
abundance: many
CDR3nt: TGTGCCAGCAGTTACGCGGGGCATGAGAGTGGCTACACCTTC
CDR3aa: CASSYAGHESGYTF

d_gene: NA
j_gene: TRBJ1-1
v_gene: TRBV7-6
abundance: many
CDR3nt: TGTGCCAGCAGCTCCAAGCCGGTCGAGGGGCCCTACACTGAAGCTTTCTTT
CDR3aa: CASSSKPVEGPYTEAFF

d_gene: NA
j_gene: TRBJ1-5
v_gene: TRBV20-1
abundance: many
CDR3nt: TGCAGTGCTAGAGACCAACAGGGTAATCAGCCCCAGCATTTT
CDR3aa: CSARDQQGNQPQHF

d_gene: NA
j_gene: TRBJ1-5
v_gene: TRBV12-3/TRBV12-4
abundance: many
CDR3nt: TGTGCCAGCAGCTCCTCACCCGGTTTAGGACAGCGAAGGTATAGCAATCAGCCCCAGCATTTT
CDR3aa: CASSSSPGLGQRRYSNQPQHF

d_gene: NA
j_gene: TRBJ2-5
v_gene: TRBV7-2
abundance: medium-sized
CDR3nt: TGTGCCAGCACCTCAAACCGGCAGACCCAGTACTTC
CDR3aa: CASTSNRQTQYF

d_gene: NA
j_gene: TRBJ1-2
v_gene: TRBV9
abundance: many
CDR3nt: TGTGCCAGCAGCTCCTTCCGGGACACGGACTATGGCTACACCTTC
CDR3aa: CASSSFRDTDYGYTF

d_gene: NA
j_gene: TRBJ2-1
v_gene: TRBV18
abundance: many
CDR3nt: TGTGCCAGCTCACCACCGGTTGGCAATGAGCAGTTCTTC
CDR3aa: CASSPPVGNEQFF

d_gene: TRBD2
j_gene: TRBJ2-1
v_gene: TRBV20-1
abundance: many
CDR3nt: TGCAGTGCTAGTCATAGGGGACTAGCTTCCAATGAGCAGTTCTTC
CDR3aa: CSASHRGLASNEQFF

d_gene: NA
j_gene: TRBJ1-6
v_gene: TRBV27
abundance: many
CDR3nt: TGTGCCAGCAGTTTTGAAGACCCAGGAATATTCTCCTATAATTCACCCCTCCACTTT
CDR3aa: CASSFEDPGIFSYNSPLHF

d_gene: NA
j_gene: TRBJ2-3
v_gene: TRBV9
abundance: many
CDR3nt: TGTGCCAGCAGCCCTCAGGGCTGGTCTAGCACAGATACGCAGTATTTT
CDR3aa: CASSPQGWSSTDTQYF

d_gene: TRBD1
j_gene: TRBJ1-5
v_gene: TRBV5-1
abundance: many
CDR3nt: TGCGCCAGCAGCTTTACTGGACAGGGCGGACAGCCCCAGCATTTT
CDR3aa: CASSFTGQGGQPQHF

d_gene: NA
j_gene: TRBJ1-3
v_gene: TRBV2
abundance: many
CDR3nt: TGTGCCAGCAGTGAAGAACAGGGAAGTGGAAACACCATATATTTT
CDR3aa: CASSEEQGSGNTIYF

d_gene: NA
j_gene: TRBJ1-5
v_gene: TRBV7-3
abundance: many
CDR3nt: TGTGCCAGCAGCCTCCCCCGGGACAAGGTTTACAGGCTTAGCAATCAGCCCCAGCATTTT
CDR3aa: CASSLPRDKVYRLSNQPQHF

d_gene: TRBD1
j_gene: TRBJ2-5
v_gene: TRBV5-1
abundance: many
CDR3nt: TGCGCCAGCAGCTTGGCCCGGGACAGGACTGAGACCCAGTACTTC
CDR3aa: CASSLARDRTETQYF

d_gene: NA
j_gene: TRBJ1-4
v_gene: TRBV20-1
abundance: many
CDR3nt: TGCAGTGCTCAGGGCGGGGGAGGGGAAAAACTGTTTTTT
CDR3aa: CSAQGGGGEKLFF

d_gene: NA
j_gene: TRBJ1-2
v_gene: TRBV6-6
abundance: many
CDR3nt: TGTGCCAGCAGTTACGAGATAGGCTATGGCTACACCTTC
CDR3aa: CASSYEIGYGYTF

d_gene: TRBD2
j_gene: TRBJ2-5
v_gene: TRBV7-8
abundance: many
CDR3nt: TGTGCCAGCAGCTTAGGGGGGGGAGAGACCCAGTACTTC
CDR3aa: CASSLGGGETQYF